This T cell receptor beta chain was identified during a study of blood T cell dynamics during melanoma immunotherapy. The table came from immunoSEQ multiplex PCR; TCRdb's copy has only in-frame clones and leaves some out. The sample includes about 6,000 clones, about 80% seen only once; the top ten take roughly 35%. Time point meaning: week 3, after first cycle of checkpoint inhibitor. This clone has a single count. The input for sequencing was blood, taken from a patient treated with checkpoint blockade. This clonotype originated in a human donor with melanoma.

The CDR3 nucleotides read TGTGCCTGGGCGAGAGCAGGGGTCCAAAACATTCAGTACTTC. Amino acids: CAWARAGVQNIQYF. The rearrangement links TRBV30 to TRBJ2-4, with D possibly TRBD1 on 6 matching bases. This CDR3 comprises 14 residues. Germline assignment: CDR1 GTSNPN and CDR2 SVGIG (reference sequence). The germline V and J ends were trimmed by 5 bases and 5 bases, with 16 bases remaining between them.